This TCR beta chain was captured by sequencing in a study of shared clonotypes between healthy human individuals (dated by TCRdb to 2018 to 2020). Regarding the research as a whole: The cohort included three men and a couple of women between 18 and 49 years of age. Per donor, leukapheresis produced somewhere between about 0.94 and 9.5 billion PBMCs. Different laboratories and diverse techniques were used to prepare libraries and sequence TCR repertoires, to increase sequencing depth and limit assay-specific biases. To estimate repertoire size and how much clonotypes are shared between individuals, the study performed deep sequencing of blood TCR repertoires from about five healthy adults. For each donor, CD4 naive and CD4 memory were each given three plates, CD8 naive was given two plates, and CD8 memory was given one plate. Results and caveats for the whole study, not just this receptor: Pairwise subsampling led to the expectation that sequencing depth would affect the degree of clonotype sharing among donors. Sharing across a handful of donors was observed for around 5% of naive CD4, less than 4% of naive CD8, over 2% of memory CD4, and roughly 0.43% of memory CD8 clonotypes. Naive subsets generally had larger estimated clonotype richness than memory subsets did. Even with the large sequencing depth, rarefaction of the sorted-subset datasets indicated that sequencing was incomplete. Sampling was restricted to blood, and TCR repertoires in tissues likely differ from the TCR repertoires found in blood. The genetic and exposure-history diversity represented was limited by the small number of donors. Higher generation probabilities were observed for clonotypes shared by all four sorted-subset donors than for non-shared clonotypes.

This clone was seen once. There is no known antigen for this receptor. Base qualities are missing; no much larger clone stands one base away. Healthy HIV-negative adults with no recently reported acute infections or vaccinations were included as donors. Every donor was a Caucasian adult residing in Nashville, Tennessee, USA. CD4+ T cells were enriched by magnetic negative selection; naive cells were then positively selected on CD45RA, and the negative fraction formed the memory subset. Blood was collected by leukapheresis, and PBMCs were isolated by Ficoll-Histopaque density gradient centrifugation and then cryopreserved in liquid nitrogen vapor phase. Analytical flow cytometry was used to check the purity and quantity of every magnetically sorted T cell population. Genomic DNA was isolated from each sorted fraction and quantified by UV absorbance on a Nanodrop 2000c. The CDR3, cysteine through phenylalanine, is 14 amino acids long. The kept DNA is CDR3 alone, 42 bases in frame from the first base. Sequences LNHNV (CDR1) and YYDKDF (CDR2) are obtained from the germline V gene (reference sequence). V is reduced by 2 bases and J by 0 bases, leaving a spacing of 5 bases between them.

TCR CDR3 regions were amplified from genomic DNA by multiplex PCR using the deep immunoSEQ assay. Genomic DNA extracted from each cell subset was distributed evenly over all wells of several immunoSEQ 96-well plates, and each plate served as one replicate. For sorted subsets, around 0.2 ug genomic DNA, equal to tens of thousands of T cell genomes, was loaded into each replicate PCR. Purified libraries were quantified with a Qubit 3.0 fluorometer, sized on a Bioanalyzer 2100, and re-quantified with the KAPA Library Quantification kit. A separate single-read 150-cycle Illumina NextSeq 550 flow cell was used to sequence each immunoSEQ 96-well plate. As for the authors' bioinformatics: Because the immunoSEQ output included only junctional sequences and no quality scores, the filtering could not be the same as the filtering used for full-length reads. Sequences were annotated with PyIR, a Python wrapper for IgBLAST v1.9, and V/J genes and CDR3 were assigned using IMGT germline references. Reads were removed for weak V/J assignments (E-value above 1e-6), missing CDR3, stop codons, out-of-frame junctions, or ambiguous translated residues. V3J clonotypes were defined by identical inferred V gene, J gene, and CDR3 amino acid sequence. Percentage overlap between repertoires was calculated by dividing the number of shared unique clonotypes by the size of the smaller repertoire. Repertoire richness was assessed with RTK rarefaction, the Chao1 estimator, and Recon v2.1 estimates of unobserved clonotypes. For all TCRbeta clonotypes obtained by the gDNA method from a handful of donors, generation probabilities were computed with OLGA. As stored in TCRdb, this immuneACCESS dataset retains in-frame rearrangements with V and J assigned. A fraction of the clones does not appear; measured against another copy, unresolved V genes explain less than half of the discrepancy, and the remainder lacks a known reason. V, J and clone size were drawn from that table, and D and trimming were deduced from the DNA. The table for this sample lists millions of clones; approximately 93% of them were counted only once. The ten top clones hold about 0.41% of the sample.

Material: naive CD4+ T cells from PBMCs. Read against the paper, the sample's cell subset or site label means: CD45RA+ positively selected. The TCR comes from a man aged 18 to 30 in good health. Some clones in this sample may be carry-over from other donors' samples. Here the chain combines TRBV15 and TRBJ1-5; the D gene lacks a confident call. Here the CDR3 is given as CATSRQHSNQPQHF. The DNA sequence is as follows: TGTGCCACCAGCAGACAACATAGCAATCAGCCCCAGCATTTT.